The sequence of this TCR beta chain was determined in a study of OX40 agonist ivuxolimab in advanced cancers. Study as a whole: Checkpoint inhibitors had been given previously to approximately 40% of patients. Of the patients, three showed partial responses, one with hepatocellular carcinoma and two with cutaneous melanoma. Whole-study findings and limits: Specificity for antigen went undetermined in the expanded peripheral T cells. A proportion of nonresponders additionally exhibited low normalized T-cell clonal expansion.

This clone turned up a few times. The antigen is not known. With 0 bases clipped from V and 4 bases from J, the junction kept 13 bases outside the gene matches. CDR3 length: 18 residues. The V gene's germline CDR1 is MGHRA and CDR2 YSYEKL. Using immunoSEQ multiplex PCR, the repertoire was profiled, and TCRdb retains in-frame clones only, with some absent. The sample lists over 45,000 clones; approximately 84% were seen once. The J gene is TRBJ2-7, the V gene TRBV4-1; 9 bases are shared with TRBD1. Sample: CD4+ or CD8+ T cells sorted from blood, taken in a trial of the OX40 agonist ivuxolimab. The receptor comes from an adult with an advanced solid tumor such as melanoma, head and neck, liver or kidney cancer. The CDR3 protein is CASSQDPMGTGRTYEQYF. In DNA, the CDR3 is TGCGCCAGCAGCCAAGATCCCATGGGGACAGGGAGAACGTACGAGCAGTACTTC.